This TCR beta chain stems from a study of cytomegalovirus exposure and HLA in healthy donors. In the PCR, 60 Vbeta and 13 Jbeta primers were used. TCRdb's table, derived via immunoSEQ multiplex PCR, lists solely in-frame clones and lacks some. The sample lists around 150,000 clones; roughly four fifths were seen once. CDR1 LNHDA and CDR2 SQIVND come from the germline V gene (reference sequence). The CDR3 contains 18 residues. After removal of 4 bases from V and 3 bases from J, the junction contained 8 bases not matched to a gene. As regards this clone: No antigen is known for it.

Study observations and caveats: By HLA locus, TCR association rates varied in a later analysis, with DRB1 showing the most and HLA-C the fewest. According to an earlier analysis, most TCR beta V segments yielded productive rearrangements about 87% or about 30% of the time. Specific recognition of CMV antigens was confirmed in vitro for a few chains (all CMV-associated).

Sequenced: PBMCs. The origin of this receptor is a man between 45 and 60 years old in good health and CMV-seropositive. This chain links TRBV19 with TRBJ2-3, with 15 bases lining up with TRBD2. The CDR3 sequence: CASSTRGTSGGLTDTQYF. The CDR3 coding sequence is TGTGCCAGTAGTACCCGGGGGACTAGCGGGGGGCTGACAGATACGCAGTATTTT.